Described below is a single TCR beta chain sequence and its context. RNA served as the template for amplifying TCR beta CDR3 regions. First-round RT-PCR with HTBI primers preceded a second-round multiplex PCR. Each CDR3 protein gets one entry after TCRdb re-called the multiplex PCR reads with MiXCR. Among 350,000 to 400,000 distinct CDR3 sequences listed, 15% to 17% were seen once. Newly diagnosed, the hyperthyroidism patients had under 2 months' duration and were aged 18 to 65. Lactation, pregnancy, uncontrolled infections and other autoimmune diseases were all grounds for excluding patients. Symptoms, serum thyroxine and TRAb, thyroid ultrasound, and orbital computed tomography formed the diagnostic basis. This specimen belongs to a study of Graves' ophthalmopathy and Graves' hyperthyroidism. The CDR3 has 13 residues. After removal of 10 bases from V and 4 bases from J, the junction contained 6 bases not matched to a gene. Germline V lookup: CDR1 SNHLY, CDR2 FYNNEI.

The sequence came from a woman between 18 and 29 years old with stable Graves' hyperthyroidism. This sequence joins TRBV2 and TRBJ2-1; 8 bases agree with TRBD1. The sequencing input was peripheral blood. As DNA, the CDR3 is TGTGCCACCGACAGGGGCCAGTACAATGAGCAGTTCTTC. Protein product: CATDRGQYNEQFF.